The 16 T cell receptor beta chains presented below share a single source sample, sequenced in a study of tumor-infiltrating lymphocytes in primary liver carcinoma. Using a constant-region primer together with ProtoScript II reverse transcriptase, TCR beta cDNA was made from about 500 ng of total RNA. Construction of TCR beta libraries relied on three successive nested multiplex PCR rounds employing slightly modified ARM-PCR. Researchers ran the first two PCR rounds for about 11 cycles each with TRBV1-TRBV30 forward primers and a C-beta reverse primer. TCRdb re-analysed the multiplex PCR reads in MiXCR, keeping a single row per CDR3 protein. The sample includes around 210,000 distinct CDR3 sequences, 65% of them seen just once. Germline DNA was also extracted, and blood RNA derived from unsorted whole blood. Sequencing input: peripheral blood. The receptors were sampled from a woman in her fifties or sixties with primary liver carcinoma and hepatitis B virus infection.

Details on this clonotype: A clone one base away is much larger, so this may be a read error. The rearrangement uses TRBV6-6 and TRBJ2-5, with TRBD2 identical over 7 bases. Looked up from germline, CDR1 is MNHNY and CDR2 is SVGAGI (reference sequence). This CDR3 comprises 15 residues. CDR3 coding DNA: TGTGCCAGCAATTACTCTCGGTCCGGGGGGGAGACCCAGTACTTC. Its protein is CASNYSRSGGETQYF.

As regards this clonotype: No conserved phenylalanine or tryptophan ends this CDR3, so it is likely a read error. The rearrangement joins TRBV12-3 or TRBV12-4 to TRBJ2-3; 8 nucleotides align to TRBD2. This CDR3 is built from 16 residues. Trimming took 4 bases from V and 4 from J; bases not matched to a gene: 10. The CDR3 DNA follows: TGTGCCAGCAGTTCCAGGGCAGCGGGAGTGGCAGATACGCAGTATTCT. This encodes CASSSRAAGVADTQYS.

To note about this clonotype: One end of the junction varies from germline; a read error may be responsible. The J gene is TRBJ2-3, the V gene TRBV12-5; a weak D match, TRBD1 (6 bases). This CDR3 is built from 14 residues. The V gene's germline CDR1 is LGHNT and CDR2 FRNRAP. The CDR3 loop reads CASGLHRANDTQYF. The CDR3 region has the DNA TGTGCTAGTGGTTTGCACAGGGCGAATGATACGCAGTACTTT. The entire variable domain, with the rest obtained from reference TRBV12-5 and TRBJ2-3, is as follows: DARVTQTPRHKVTEMGQEVTMRCQPILGHNTVFWYRQTMMQGLELLAYFRNRAPLDDSGMPKDRFSAEMPDATLATLKIQPSEPRDSAVYFCASGLHRANDTQYFGPGTRLTVL.

This CDR3 reads CASNSGVYTEAFF. CDR3 in DNA: TGTGCCAGCAACTCAGGGGTATACACTGAAGCTTTCTTT. The chain uses TRBV5-6 and TRBJ1-1; D possibly corresponds to TRBD1 (6 bases). The CDR3 has 13 residues. V was cut by 6 bases and J by 3 bases, with 12 bases left in between. CDR1 is SGHDT and CDR2 is YYEEEE in the germline V gene.

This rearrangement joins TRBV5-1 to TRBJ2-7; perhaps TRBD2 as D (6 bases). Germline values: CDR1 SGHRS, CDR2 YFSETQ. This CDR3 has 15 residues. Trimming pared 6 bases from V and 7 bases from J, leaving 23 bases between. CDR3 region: CASTPATRGSSEQYF. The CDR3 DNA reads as TGCGCCAGCACTCCGGCGACTAGAGGGAGTAGTGAGCAGTACTTC.

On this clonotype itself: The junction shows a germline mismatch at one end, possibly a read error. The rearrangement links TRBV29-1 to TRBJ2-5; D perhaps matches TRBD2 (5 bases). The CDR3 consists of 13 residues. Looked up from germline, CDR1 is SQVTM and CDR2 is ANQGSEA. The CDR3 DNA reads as TGCAGAGTTGTTCCGGGGTCTCAAGAGACCCAGTACTTC. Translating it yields CRVVPGSQETQYF.

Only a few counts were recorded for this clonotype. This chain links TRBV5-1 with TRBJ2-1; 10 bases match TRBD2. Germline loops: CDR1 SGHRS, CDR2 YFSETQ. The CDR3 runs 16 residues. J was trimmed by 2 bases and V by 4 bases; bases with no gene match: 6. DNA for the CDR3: TGCGCCAGCAGCCCCGGGACTAGCGCCACCTACAATGAGCAGTTCTTC. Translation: CASSPGTSATYNEQFF.

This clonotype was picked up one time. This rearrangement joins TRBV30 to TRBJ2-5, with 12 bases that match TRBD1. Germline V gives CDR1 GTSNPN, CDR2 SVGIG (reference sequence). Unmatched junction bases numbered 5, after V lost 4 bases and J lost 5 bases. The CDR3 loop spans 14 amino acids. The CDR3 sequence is CAWNRDRGPETQYF. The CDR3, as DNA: TGTGCCTGGAACCGGGACAGGGGGCCGGAGACCCAGTACTTC.

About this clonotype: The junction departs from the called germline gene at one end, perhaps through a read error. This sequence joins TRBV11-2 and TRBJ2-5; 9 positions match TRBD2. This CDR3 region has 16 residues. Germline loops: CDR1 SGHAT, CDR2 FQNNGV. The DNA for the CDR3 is TGTGCCAGCAGCTACCCGCGTGGTAGCGGGAGAGAGGCCCAGTACTTC. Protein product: CASSYPRGSGREAQYF.

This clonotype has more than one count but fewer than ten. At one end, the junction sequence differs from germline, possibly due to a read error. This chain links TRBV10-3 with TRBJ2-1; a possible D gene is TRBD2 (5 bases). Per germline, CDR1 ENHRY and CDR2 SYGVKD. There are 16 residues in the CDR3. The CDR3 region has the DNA TGTGTCATCAGTGGTAAAACTAGACGCGTTACGAATGAGCAGTTCTTC. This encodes CVISGKTRRVTNEQFF.

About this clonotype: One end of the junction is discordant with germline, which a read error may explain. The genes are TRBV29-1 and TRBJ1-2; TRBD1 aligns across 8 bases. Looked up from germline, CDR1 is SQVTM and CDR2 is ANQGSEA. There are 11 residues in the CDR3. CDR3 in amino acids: CSVVRGTGPSF. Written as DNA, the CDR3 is TGCAGCGTTGTTAGAGGGACAGGACCAAGCTTC. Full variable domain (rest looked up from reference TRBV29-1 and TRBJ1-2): SAVISQKPSRDICQRGTSLTIQCQVDSQVTMMFWYRQQPGQSLTLIATANQGSEATYESGFVIDKFPISRPNLTFSTLTVSNMSPEDSSIYLCSVVRGTGPSFGSGTRLTVV.

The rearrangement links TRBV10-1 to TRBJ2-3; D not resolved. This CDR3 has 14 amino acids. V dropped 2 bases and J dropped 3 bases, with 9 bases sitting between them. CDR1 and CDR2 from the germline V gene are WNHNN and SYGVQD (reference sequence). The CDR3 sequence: CASSEQLGTDTQYF. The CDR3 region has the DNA TGCGCCAGCAGTGAGCAGTTGGGAACAGATACGCAGTATTTT.

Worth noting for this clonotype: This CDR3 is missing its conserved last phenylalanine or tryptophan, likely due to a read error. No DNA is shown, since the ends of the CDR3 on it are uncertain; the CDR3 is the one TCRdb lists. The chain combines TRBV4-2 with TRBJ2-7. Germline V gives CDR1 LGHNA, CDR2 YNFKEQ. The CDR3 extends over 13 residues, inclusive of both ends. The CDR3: CAIVTTILYEQYI.

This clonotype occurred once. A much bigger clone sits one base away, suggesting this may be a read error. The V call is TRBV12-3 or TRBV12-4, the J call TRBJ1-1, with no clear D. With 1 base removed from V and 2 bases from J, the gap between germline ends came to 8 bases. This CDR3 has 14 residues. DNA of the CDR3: TGTGCCAGCAGTTTAGAGCAGAGTAACACTGAAGCTTTCTTT. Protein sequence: CASSLEQSNTEAFF.

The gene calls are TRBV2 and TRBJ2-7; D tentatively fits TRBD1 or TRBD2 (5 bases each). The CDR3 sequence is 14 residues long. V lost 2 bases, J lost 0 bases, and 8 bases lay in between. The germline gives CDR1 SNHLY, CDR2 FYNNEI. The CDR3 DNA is TGTGCCAGCAGTGAAAGGGACGGCTCCTACGAGCAGTACTTC. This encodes CASSERDGSYEQYF. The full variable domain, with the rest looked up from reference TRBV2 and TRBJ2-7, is EPEVTQTPSHQVTQMGQEVILRCVPISNHLYFYWYRQILGQKVEFLVSFYNNEISEKSEIFDDQFSVERPDGSNFTLKIRSTKLEDSAMYFCASSERDGSYEQYFGPGTRLTVT.

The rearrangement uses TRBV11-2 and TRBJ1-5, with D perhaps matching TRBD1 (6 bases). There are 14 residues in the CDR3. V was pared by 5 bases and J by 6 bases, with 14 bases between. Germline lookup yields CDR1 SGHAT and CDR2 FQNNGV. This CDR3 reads CASSHEQGSQPQHF. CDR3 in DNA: TGTGCCAGCAGCCATGAACAGGGAAGTCAGCCCCAGCATTTT.